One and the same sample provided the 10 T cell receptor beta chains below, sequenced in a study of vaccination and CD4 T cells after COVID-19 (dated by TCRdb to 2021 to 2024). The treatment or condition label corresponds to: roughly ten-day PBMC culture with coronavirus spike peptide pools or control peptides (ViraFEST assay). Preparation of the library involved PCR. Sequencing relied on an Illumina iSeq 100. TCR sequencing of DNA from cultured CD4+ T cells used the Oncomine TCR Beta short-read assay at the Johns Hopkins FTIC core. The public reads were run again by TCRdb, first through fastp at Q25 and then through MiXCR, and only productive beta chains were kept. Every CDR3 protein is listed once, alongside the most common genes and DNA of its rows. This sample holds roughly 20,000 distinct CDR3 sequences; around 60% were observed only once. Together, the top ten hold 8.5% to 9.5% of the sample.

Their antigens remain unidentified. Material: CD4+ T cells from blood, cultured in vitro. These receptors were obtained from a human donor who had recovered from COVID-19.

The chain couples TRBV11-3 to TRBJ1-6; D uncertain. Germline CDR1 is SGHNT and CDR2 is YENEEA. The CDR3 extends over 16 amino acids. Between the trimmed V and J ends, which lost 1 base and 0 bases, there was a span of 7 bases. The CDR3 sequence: CASSLVGSSYNSPLHF. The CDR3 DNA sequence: TGTGCCAGCAGCTTAGTGGGAAGCTCCTATAATTCACCCCTCCACTTT.

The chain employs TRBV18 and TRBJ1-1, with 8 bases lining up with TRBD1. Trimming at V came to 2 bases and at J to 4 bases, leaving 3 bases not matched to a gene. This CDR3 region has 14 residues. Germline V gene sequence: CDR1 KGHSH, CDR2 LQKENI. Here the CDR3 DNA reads TGTGCCAGCTCACCAGAGACAGGGGTCACTGAAGCTTTCTTT. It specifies CASSPETGVTEAFF.

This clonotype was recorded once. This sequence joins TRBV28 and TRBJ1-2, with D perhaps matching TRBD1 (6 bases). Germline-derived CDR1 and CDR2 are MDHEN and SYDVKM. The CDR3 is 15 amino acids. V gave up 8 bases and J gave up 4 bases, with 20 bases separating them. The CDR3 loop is CASRSAGDGPYGYTF. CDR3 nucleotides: TGTGCCAGCCGATCGGCAGGGGACGGCCCCTATGGCTACACCTTC.

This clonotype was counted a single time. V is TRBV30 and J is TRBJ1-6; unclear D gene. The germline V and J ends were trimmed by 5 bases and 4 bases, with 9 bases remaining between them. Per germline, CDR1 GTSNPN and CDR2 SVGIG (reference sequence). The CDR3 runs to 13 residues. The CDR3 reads CAWGVQYNSPLHF. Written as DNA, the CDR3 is TGTGCCTGGGGGGTCCAGTATAATTCACCCCTCCACTTT.

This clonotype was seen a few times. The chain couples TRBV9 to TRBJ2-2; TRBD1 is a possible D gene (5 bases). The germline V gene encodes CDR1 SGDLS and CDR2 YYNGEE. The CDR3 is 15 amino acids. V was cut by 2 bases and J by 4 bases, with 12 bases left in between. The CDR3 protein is CASSVIQAPTGELFF. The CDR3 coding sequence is TGTGCCAGCAGCGTGATACAGGCGCCCACCGGGGAGCTGTTTTTT.

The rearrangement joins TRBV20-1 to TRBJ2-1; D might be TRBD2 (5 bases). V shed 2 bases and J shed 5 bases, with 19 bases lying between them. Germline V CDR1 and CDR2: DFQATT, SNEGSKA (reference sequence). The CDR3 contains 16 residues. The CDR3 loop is CSARPKAGLAHNEQFF. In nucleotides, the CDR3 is TGCAGTGCTAGACCCAAGGCCGGACTGGCCCACAATGAGCAGTTCTTC.

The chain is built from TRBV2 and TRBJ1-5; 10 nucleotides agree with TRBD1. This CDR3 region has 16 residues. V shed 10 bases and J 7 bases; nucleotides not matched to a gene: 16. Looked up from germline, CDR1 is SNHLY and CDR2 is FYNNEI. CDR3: CATDTGTGVSGQPQHF. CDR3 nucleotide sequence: TGTGCCACAGATACCGGGACAGGGGTGAGCGGGCAGCCCCAGCATTTT.

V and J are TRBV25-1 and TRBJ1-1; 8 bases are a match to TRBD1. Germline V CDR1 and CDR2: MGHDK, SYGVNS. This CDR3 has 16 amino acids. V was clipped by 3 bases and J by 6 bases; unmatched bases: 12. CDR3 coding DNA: TGTGCCAGCAGTGATGTTTCCCCAGGGGGCTTGGCTGAAGCTTTCTTT. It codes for CASSDVSPGGLAEAFF.

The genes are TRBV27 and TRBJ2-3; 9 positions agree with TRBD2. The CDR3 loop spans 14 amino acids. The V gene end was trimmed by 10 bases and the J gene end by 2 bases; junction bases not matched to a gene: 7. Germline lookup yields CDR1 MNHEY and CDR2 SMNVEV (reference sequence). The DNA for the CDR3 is TGTGCCACCTTAGCGGGAGCGAACACAGATACGCAGTATTTT. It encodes CATLAGANTDTQYF.

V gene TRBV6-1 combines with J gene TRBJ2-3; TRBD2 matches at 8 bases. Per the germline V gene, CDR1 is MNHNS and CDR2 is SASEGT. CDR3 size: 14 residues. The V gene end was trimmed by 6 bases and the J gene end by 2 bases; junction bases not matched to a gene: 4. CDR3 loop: CASRWREVTDTQYF. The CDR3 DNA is TGTGCCAGCAGGTGGCGGGAGGTCACAGATACGCAGTATTTT.